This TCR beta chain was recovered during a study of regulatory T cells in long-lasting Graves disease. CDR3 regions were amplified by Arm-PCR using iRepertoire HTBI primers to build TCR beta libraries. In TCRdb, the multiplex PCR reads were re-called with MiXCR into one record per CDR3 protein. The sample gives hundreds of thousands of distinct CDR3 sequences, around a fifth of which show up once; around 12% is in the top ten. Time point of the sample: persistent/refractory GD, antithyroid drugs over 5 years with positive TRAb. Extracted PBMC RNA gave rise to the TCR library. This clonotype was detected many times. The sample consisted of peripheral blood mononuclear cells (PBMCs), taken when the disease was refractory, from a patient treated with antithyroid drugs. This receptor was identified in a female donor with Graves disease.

This chain's CDR3 is CASSLDAGWETQYF. In DNA, the CDR3 is TGTGCCAGCAGCTTAGACGCGGGGTGGGAGACCCAGTACTTC. The chain couples TRBV7-2 to TRBJ2-5; perhaps TRBD2 as D (6 bases). Trimming stripped 1 base from V and 5 bases from J, with 11 bases between. The CDR3 is 14 residues long. Per the germline V gene, CDR1 is SGHTA and CDR2 is FQGNSA.